This T cell receptor (beta chain) was retrieved from a study of T cell clonality in common variable immunodeficiency. The study's findings and limits: CVID subjects had higher TCRbeta clonality than healthy controls, most marked in about a third. Repertoire-complication correlations in CVID were limited by patient heterogeneity. Compared with controls, CVID subjects had fewer shared TCRbeta clones.

Profiling relied on immunoSEQ multiplex PCR, and the TCRdb table lists in-frame clones only, not all of them. This set yields tens of thousands of clones and no singletons; the top ten hold 0.75% to 1%. There are many counts of this clone. Its antigen is as yet unknown. The read ends 3 residues before the CDR3 terminus; that terminus is restored from the germline J gene. The CDR3 has 13 residues. Trimming removed 5 bases from V and 5 bases from J, with 12 bases in between. CDR1 is SGHTA, CDR2 FQGNSA, per germline. The V and J genes are TRBV7-2 and TRBJ2-5; tentatively, D is TRBD2 (6 bases). The origin of this receptor is a person aged 18 to 75 in good health. The specimen sequenced was peripheral blood mononuclear cells. The part of the CDR3 DNA that was read is TGTGCCAGCAGCCCGAACGCGGGGGAGACC. Protein sequence: CASSPNAGET. The whole CDR3 protein is CASSPNAGETQYF. Drawing the rest from reference TRBV7-2 and TRBJ2-5, the complete variable domain is GAGVSQSPSNKVTEKGKDVELRCDPISGHTALYWYRQSLGQGLEFLIYFQGNSAPDKSGLPSDRFSAERTGGSVSTLTIQRTQQEDSAVYLCASSPNAGETQYFGPGTRLLVL.